The source of this TCR beta chain is a study of control samples from healthy donors and cancer patients. Sequencing used immunoSEQ multiplex PCR; TCRdb keeps in-frame clones, though not all of them. The sample carries around 150,000 clones, around 90% recorded once. This clone showed up just a few times. In germline, CDR1 is SGHTA, CDR2 FQGTGA. The CDR3 has 19 residues. V shed 5 bases and J 1 base; nucleotides not matched to a gene: 17. Sequenced sample: blood. This TCR was sampled from a young man in good health. The chain is built from TRBV7-3 and TRBJ2-3, with 8 nucleotides matching TRBD2. DNA of the CDR3: TGTGCCAGCAGCCCCAGGGGCGTTAGCGGGACCCGGCGCACAGATACGCAGTATTTT. Amino acid sequence: CASSPRGVSGTRRTDTQYF.